The sequence of this TCR beta chain was determined in a study of neurological immune-mediated disorders. Study-level points and caveats: HTLV-1-associated myelopathy had the most TCR clonal expansion, whereas multiple sclerosis had the least (lower than in healthy controls). Among 34 multiple sclerosis patients, 18 had repertoires that phylogenetic grouping placed in one related-CDR3 cluster, a possible signature.

CDR3 length: 12 amino acids. The V gene's germline CDR1 is LNHNV and CDR2 YYDKDF (reference sequence). The V and J ends lost 7 bases and 7 bases respectively, with 12 bases between them. The table lists this clonotype with many counts. Its antigen is currently unknown. As for the cDNA, it was generated by 5'RACE with 10-nucleotide random UMIs. TCRdb reanalysed the 5' RACE reads using MiXCR and keeps one entry per CDR3 protein. The profile shows 50,000 to 60,000 distinct CDR3 sequences, over 3.5% of them singletons. Libraries from sorted cells used approximately 940,000 T cells (CD4+ or CD8+). The TCR sequence derives from a woman between 40 and 55 years old with multiple sclerosis. V usage is TRBV15 and J usage is TRBJ2-3; D unclear. The sequencing input was CD4+ T cells from blood. CDR3 protein: CATTQFGYTQYF. In DNA form, the CDR3 reads TGTGCCACCACCCAGTTTGGGTATACGCAGTATTTT.